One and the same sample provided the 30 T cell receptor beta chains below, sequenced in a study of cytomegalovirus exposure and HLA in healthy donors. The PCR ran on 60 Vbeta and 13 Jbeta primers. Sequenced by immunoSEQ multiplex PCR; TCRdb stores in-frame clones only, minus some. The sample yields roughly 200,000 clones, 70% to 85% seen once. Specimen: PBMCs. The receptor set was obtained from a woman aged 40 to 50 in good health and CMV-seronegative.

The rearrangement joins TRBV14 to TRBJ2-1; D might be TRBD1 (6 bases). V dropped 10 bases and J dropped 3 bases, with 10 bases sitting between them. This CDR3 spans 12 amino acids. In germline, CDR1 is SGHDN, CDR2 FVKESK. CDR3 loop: CATGDNYNEQFF. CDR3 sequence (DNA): TGTGCCACCGGGGACAACTACAATGAGCAGTTCTTC.

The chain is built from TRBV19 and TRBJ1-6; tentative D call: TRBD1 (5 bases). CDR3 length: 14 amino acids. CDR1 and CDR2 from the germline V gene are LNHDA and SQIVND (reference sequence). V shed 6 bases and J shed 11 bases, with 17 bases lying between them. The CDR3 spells CASSSLGQLAPLHF. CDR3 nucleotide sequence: TGTGCCAGTAGCTCCTTGGGGCAGCTTGCACCCCTCCACTTT.

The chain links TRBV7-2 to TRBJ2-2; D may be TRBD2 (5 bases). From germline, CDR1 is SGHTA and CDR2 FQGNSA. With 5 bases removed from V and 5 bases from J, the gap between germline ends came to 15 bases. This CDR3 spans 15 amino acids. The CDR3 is CASSLRPPGTGELFF. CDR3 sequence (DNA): TGTGCCAGCAGCCTAAGGCCCCCGGGGACCGGGGAGCTGTTTTTT.

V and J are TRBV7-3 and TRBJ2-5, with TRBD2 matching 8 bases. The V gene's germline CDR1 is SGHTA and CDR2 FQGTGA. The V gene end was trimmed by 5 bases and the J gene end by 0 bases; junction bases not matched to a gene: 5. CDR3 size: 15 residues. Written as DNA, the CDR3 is TGTGCCAGCAGCCCCAGCGGGGGCCACCAAGAGACCCAGTACTTC. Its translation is CASSPSGGHQETQYF.

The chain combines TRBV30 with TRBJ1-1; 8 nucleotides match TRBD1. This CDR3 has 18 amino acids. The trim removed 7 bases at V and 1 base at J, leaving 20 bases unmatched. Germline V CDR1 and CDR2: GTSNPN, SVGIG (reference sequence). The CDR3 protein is CALENIRGRGLQNTEAFF. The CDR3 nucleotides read TGTGCCTTGGAGAATATAAGGGGCAGGGGGCTGCAGAACACTGAAGCTTTCTTT. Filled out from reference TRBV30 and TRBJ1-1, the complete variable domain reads SQTIHQWPATLVQPVGSPLSLECTVEGTSNPNLYWYRQAAGRGLQLLFYSVGIGQISSEVPQNLSASRPQDRQFILSSKKLLLSDSGFYLCALENIRGRGLQNTEAFFGQGTRLTVV.

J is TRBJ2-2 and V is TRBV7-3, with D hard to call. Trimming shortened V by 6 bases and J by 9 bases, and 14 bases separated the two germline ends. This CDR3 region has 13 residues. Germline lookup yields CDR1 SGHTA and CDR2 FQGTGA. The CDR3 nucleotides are TGTGCCAGCAGTCACAACGTGGGCAGGGAGCTGTTTTTT. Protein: CASSHNVGRELFF.

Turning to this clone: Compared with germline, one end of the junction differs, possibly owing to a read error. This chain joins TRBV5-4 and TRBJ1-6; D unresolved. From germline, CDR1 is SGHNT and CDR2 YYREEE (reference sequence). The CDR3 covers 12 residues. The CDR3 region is CASSLDQVSLYF. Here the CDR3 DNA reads TGTGCCAGCAGCTTGGATCAGGTTTCGCTCTACTTT.

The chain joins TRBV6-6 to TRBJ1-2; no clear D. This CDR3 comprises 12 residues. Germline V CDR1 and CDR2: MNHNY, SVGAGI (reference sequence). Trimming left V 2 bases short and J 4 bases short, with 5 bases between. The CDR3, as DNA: TGTGCCAGCAGTTACGGCACCTATGGCTACACCTTC. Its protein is CASSYGTYGYTF.

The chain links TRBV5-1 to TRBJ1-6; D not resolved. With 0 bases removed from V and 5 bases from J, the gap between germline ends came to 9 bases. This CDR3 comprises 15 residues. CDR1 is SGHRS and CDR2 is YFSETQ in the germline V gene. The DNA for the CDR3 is TGCGCCAGCAGCTTGGAGTCGCGGAATAATTCACCCCTCCACTTT. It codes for CASSLESRNNSPLHF.

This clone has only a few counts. CDR3 in amino acids: CASSYQINTEAFF. The CDR3 DNA reads TGTGCCAGCAGTTACCAGATAAACACTGAAGCTTTCTTT. The J gene is TRBJ1-1, the V gene TRBV6-5; D is unresolved. The CDR3 is 13 amino acids. CDR1 is MNHEY and CDR2 is SVGAGI in the germline V gene. V was clipped by 2 bases and J by 2 bases, with 6 bases between them.

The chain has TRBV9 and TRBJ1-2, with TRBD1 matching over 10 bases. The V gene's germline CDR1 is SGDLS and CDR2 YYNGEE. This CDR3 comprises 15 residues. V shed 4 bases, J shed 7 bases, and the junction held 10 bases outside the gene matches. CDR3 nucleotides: TGTGCCAGCAGCCCCCACGGACAGGGGGGAAGTGGCTACACCTTC. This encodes CASSPHGQGGSGYTF.

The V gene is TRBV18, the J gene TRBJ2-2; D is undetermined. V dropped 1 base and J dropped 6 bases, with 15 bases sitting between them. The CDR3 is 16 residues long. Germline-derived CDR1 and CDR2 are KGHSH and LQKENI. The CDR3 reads CASSPLASSVSGELFF. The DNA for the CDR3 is TGTGCCAGCTCACCACTCGCTTCCTCAGTTTCCGGGGAGCTGTTTTTT. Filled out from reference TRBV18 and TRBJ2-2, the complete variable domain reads NAGVMQNPRHLVRRRGQEARLRCSPMKGHSHVYWYRQLPEEGLKFMVYLQKENIIDESGMPKERFSAEFPKEGPSILRIQQVVRGDSAAYFCASSPLASSVSGELFFGEGSRLTVL.

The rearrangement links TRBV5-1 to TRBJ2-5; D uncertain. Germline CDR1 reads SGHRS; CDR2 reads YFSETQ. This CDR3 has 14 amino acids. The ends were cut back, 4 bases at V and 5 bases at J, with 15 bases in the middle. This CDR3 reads CASSQGRVGETQYF. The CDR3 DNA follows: TGCGCCAGCAGCCAAGGTCGGGTTGGGGAGACCCAGTACTTC.

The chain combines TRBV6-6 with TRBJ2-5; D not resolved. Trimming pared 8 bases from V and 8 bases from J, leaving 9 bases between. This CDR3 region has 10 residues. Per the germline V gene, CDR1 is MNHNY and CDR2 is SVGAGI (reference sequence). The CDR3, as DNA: TGTGCCAGCGGTGCCCTAACCCAGTACTTC. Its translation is CASGALTQYF.

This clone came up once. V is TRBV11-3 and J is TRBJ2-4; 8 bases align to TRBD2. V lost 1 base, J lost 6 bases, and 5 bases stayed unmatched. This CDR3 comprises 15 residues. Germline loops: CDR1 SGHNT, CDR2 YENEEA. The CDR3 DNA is TGTGCCAGCAGCTTAGTTGGGCTAGCGGGAAACATTCAGTACTTC. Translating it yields CASSLVGLAGNIQYF. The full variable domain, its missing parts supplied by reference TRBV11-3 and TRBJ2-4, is EAGVVQSPRYKIIEKKQPVAFWCNPISGHNTLYWYLQNLGQGPELLIRYENEEAVDDSQLPKDRFSAERLKGVDSTLKIQPAELGDSAVYLCASSLVGLAGNIQYFGAGTRLSVL.

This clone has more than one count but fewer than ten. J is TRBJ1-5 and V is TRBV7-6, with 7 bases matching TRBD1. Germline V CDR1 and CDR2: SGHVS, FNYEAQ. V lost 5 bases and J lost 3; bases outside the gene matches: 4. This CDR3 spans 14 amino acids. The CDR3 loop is CASSPTGYNQPQHF. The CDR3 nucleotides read TGTGCCAGCAGCCCGACAGGGTACAATCAGCCCCAGCATTTT.

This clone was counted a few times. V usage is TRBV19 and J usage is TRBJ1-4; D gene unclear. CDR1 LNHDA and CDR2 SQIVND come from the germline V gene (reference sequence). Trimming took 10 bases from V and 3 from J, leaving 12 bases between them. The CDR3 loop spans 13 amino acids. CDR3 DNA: TGTGCCACTAAGACGGGGTCTAATGAAAAACTGTTTTTT. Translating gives CATKTGSNEKLFF.

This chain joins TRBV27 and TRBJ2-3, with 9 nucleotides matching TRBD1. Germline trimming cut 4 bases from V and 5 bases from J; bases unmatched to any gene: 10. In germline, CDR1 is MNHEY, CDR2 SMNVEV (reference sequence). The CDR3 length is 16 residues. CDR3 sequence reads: CASSSPGTGFGDTQYF. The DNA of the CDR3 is TGTGCCAGCAGTTCCCCCGGGACAGGGTTTGGAGATACGCAGTATTTT.

The CDR3 loop reads CASSFGTQGETQYF. CDR3 DNA: TGTGCCAGCAGCTTTGGGACCCAGGGGGAGACCCAGTACTTC. The chain has TRBV7-9 and TRBJ2-5; D possibly corresponds to TRBD1 (6 bases). The V end lost 3 bases, the J end lost 5 bases, and 13 bases lay between the germline ends. This CDR3 is 14 amino acids long. Germline V gives CDR1 SEHNR, CDR2 FQNEAQ (reference sequence).

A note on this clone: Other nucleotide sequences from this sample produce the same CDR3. CDR3 nucleotide sequence: TGTGCCAGCAGCCTAGACAGGGGCGCCGTCCGGGGCTACACCTTC. Its protein product is CASSLDRGAVRGYTF. The chain is built from TRBV7-2 and TRBJ1-2, with 8 positions matching TRBD1. Germline lookup yields CDR1 SGHTA and CDR2 FQGNSA. The CDR3 has 15 amino acids. With V trimmed by 5 bases and J by 8 bases, 13 bases remained unmatched. Variable domain in full (rest from reference TRBV7-2 and TRBJ1-2): GAGVSQSPSNKVTEKGKDVELRCDPISGHTALYWYRQSLGQGLEFLIYFQGNSAPDKSGLPSDRFSAERTGGSVSTLTIQRTQQEDSAVYLCASSLDRGAVRGYTFGSGTRLTVV.

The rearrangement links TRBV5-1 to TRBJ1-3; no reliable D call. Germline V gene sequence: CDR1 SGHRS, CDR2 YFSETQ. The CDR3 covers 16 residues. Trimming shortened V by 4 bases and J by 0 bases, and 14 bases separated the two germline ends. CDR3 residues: CASSQTSLTSGNTIYF. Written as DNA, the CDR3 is TGCGCCAGCAGCCAAACTTCCTTAACCTCTGGAAACACCATATATTTT.

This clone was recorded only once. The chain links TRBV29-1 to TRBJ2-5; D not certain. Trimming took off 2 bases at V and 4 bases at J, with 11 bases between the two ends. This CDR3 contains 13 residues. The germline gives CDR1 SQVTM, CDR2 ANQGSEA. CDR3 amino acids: CSVELRLGETQYF. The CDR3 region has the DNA TGCAGCGTTGAACTGAGGTTAGGAGAGACCCAGTACTTC.

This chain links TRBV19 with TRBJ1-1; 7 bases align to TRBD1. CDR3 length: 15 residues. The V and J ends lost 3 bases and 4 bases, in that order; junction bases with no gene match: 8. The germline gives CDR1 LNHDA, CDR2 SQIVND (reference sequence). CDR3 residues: CASSMGQLNGTEAFF. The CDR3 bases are TGTGCCAGTAGTATGGGACAGTTGAACGGCACTGAAGCTTTCTTT.

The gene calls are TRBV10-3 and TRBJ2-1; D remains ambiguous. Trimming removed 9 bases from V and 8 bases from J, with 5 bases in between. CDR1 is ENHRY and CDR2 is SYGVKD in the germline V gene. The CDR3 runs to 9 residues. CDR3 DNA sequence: TGTGCCATGCAGGATGAGCAGTTCTTC. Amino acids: CAMQDEQFF.

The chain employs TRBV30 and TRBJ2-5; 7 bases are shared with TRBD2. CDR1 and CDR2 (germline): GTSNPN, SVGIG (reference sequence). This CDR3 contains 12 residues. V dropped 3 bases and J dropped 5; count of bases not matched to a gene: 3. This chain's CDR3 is CAWSRRGETQYF. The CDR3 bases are TGTGCCTGGAGCCGGCGGGGGGAGACCCAGTACTTC.

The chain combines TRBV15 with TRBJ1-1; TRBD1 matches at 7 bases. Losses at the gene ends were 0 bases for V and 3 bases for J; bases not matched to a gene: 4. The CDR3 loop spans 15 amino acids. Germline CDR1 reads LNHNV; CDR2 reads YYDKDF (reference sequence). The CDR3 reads CATSRDNRGDTEAFF. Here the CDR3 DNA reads TGTGCCACCAGCAGAGACAACAGGGGTGACACTGAAGCTTTCTTT.

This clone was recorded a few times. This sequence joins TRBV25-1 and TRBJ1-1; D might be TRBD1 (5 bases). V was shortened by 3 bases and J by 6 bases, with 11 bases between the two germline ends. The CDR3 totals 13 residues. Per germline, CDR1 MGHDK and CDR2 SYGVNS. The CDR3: CASSEAGSAEAFF. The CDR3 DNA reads TGTGCCAGCAGTGAGGCAGGGTCAGCTGAAGCTTTCTTT.

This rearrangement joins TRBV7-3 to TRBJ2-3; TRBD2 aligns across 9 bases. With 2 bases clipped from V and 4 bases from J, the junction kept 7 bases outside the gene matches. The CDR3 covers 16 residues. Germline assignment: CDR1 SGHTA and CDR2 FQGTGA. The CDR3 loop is CASSLRGTSSSDTQYF. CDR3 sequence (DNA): TGTGCCAGCAGCTTACGGGGGACTAGCTCGTCAGATACGCAGTATTTT.

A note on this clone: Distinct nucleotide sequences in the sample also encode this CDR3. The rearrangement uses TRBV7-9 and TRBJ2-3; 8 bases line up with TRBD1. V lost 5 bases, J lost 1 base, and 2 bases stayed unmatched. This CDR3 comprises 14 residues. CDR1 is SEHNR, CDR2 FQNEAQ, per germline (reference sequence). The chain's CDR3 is CASSPGQGTDTQYF. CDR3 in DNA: TGTGCCAGCAGCCCGGGACAGGGCACAGATACGCAGTATTTT.

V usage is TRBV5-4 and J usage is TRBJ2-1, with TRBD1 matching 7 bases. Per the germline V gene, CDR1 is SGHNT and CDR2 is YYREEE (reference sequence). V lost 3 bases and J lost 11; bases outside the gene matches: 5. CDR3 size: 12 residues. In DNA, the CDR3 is TGTGCCAGCAGCTGGGACAGTACCCAGCAGTTCTTC. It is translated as CASSWDSTQQFF.